These T cell receptor beta chains were read from a single sample in a study of T-cell reconstitution after alpha-beta-depleted transplantation in children. TCRdb re-derived calls from the PCR reads in MiXCR, one entry per CDR3 protein. This sample carries just over 200,000 distinct CDR3 sequences, roughly 9.1% of them seen once, and the ten largest clones take 35% to 45%. The sequences come from PBMCs, mostly from graft donor cells, collected 360 days after TCRalphabeta/CD19-depleted stem cell transplant. The receptor set was obtained from a male patient aged 2 to 10 who had a stem cell transplant for acute myeloid leukemia, so the T cells may come from the graft donor. CDR3s leave out the opening cysteine and the closing phenylalanine or tryptophan.

>TRBJ2-1|TRBV4-1
ASSQEPQAGYNEQF
>TRBJ2-5|TRBV12-3/TRBV12-4
ASSHPGTGLIETQY
>TRBJ2-7|TRBV6-1
ASRLAGSGEQY
>TRBJ2-1|TRBV5-1
ASNPPGLAGENEQF
>TRBJ2-1|TRBV4-2
ASSRNLAGGVVSSYNEQF
>TRBJ2-1|TRBV10-3
AISSGGNEQF
>TRBJ1-6|TRBV5-1
ASRRAKVISSPLH
>TRBJ2-1|TRBV12-3/TRBV12-4
ASPKESADFYNEQF
>TRBJ2-1|TRBV12-3/TRBV12-4
ASSRHGTGWNEQF
>TRBJ2-5|TRBV20-1
SARDGSQTGKETQY
>TRBJ2-7|TRBV7-2
ASSLGEGGFYEQY
>TRBJ2-3|TRBV4-3
ASSQSTSGITDTQY
>TRBJ2-5|TRBV5-1
ASTGQGATQY
>TRBJ1-5|TRBV12-3/TRBV12-4
ASSFAEGNNQPQH
>TRBJ2-3|TRBV20-1
SARGLGVTDTQY
>TRBJ1-2|TRBV6-1
ASSEALGRNYGYT
>TRBJ1-1|TRBV29-1
SAAVPTEAF
>TRBJ2-7|TRBV9
ASSTLAGNSYEQY
>TRBJ2-2|TRBV29-1
SVELQGGTGELF
>TRBJ2-5|TRBV11-3
ASSLGTGSQETQY
>TRBJ1-4|TRBV7-9
ASSLGQVNEKLF
>TRBJ1-1|TRBV15
ATSARTVNTEAF
>TRBJ2-1|TRBV7-6
ASSLVEGNEQF
>TRBJ2-7|TRBV5-1
ASSPLASGVSYEQY